Listed below are T cell receptor beta chains from one sample, sequenced in a study of blood T cell repertoires in COVID-19. Here immunoSEQ multiplex PCR was the method, and the copy in TCRdb shows in-frame clones only, minus some. The sample yields about 160,000 clones, approximately 84% seen once. The sample was PBMCs or T cells enriched from blood (not recorded which). The receptors were sampled from a woman in her thirties or forties with acute COVID-19. Each CDR3 is given with its conserved first and last residue. A D gene is named only where the DNA matches it firmly. A clone size is listed for some rows: how often the clone was seen (once, few, many), or a class if it is expanded.

D: NA; V: TRBV18; size: NA; J: TRBJ1-2; CDR3: CASSPGALNYGYTF; DNA: TGTGCCAGCTCACCAGGGGCCCTTAACTATGGCTACACCTTC
D: NA; V: TRBV15; size: few; J: TRBJ1-4; CDR3: CATSRTTAINEKLFF; DNA: TGTGCCACCAGCAGGACCACAGCCATAAATGAAAAACTGTTTTTT
D: TRBD2; V: TRBV10-2; size: many; J: TRBJ2-7; CDR3: CASTLAGVPYEQYF; DNA: TGCGCCAGCACCCTAGCGGGAGTGCCCTACGAGCAGTACTTC
D: NA; V: TRBV11-2; size: NA; J: TRBJ1-2; CDR3: CASSLDLDRTYGYTF; DNA: TGTGCCAGCAGCTTAGATCTGGACAGAACCTATGGCTACACCTTC
D: NA; V: TRBV5-1; size: NA; J: TRBJ1-1; CDR3: CASSLGVEVGGEAFF; DNA: TGCGCCAGCAGCTTGGGGGTGGAGGTTGGAGGTGAAGCTTTCTTT
D: NA; V: TRBV6-5; size: NA; J: TRBJ1-1; CDR3: CASEVGKNTEAFF; DNA: TGTGCCAGCGAAGTCGGGAAGAACACTGAAGCTTTCTTT
D: NA; V: TRBV9; size: NA; J: TRBJ2-7; CDR3: CASSAGGRYEQYF; DNA: TGTGCCAGCAGCGCCGGGGGGCGCTACGAGCAGTACTTC
D: TRBD2; V: TRBV5-1; size: NA; J: TRBJ2-2; CDR3: CASSPGTSGRATGELFF; DNA: TGCGCCAGCAGCCCGGGGACTAGCGGGAGGGCCACCGGGGAGCTGTTTTTT
D: TRBD2; V: TRBV19; size: many; J: TRBJ2-2; CDR3: CASSIERTSGLRKELFF; DNA: TGTGCCAGTAGTATAGAGAGAACTAGCGGGTTGAGAAAGGAGCTGTTTTTT
D: TRBD1; V: TRBV25-1; size: NA; J: TRBJ1-1; CDR3: CASSEIGGRVNTEAFF; DNA: TGTGCCAGCAGTGAAATAGGGGGCAGGGTCAACACTGAAGCTTTCTTT
D: TRBD2; V: TRBV7-9; size: NA; J: TRBJ2-3; CDR3: CASSLAGRESNTQYF; DNA: TGTGCCAGCAGCTTAGCGGGGCGGGAGAGTAATACGCAGTATTTT
D: TRBD2; V: TRBV30; size: once; J: TRBJ2-1; CDR3: CAWSVGTSGRNEQFF; DNA: TGTGCCTGGAGTGTAGGGACTAGCGGCCGCAATGAGCAGTTCTTC
D: NA; V: TRBV5-1; size: NA; J: TRBJ2-3; CDR3: CASSGGTDTQYF; DNA: TGCGCCAGCAGCGGGGGGACAGATACGCAGTATTTT
D: NA; V: TRBV19; size: NA; J: TRBJ1-1; CDR3: CASSIQGLGTEAFF; DNA: TGTGCCAGTAGTATTCAGGGGCTGGGCACTGAAGCTTTCTTT
D: NA; V: TRBV5-1; size: NA; J: TRBJ1-1; CDR3: CASSLGVSGAEAFF; DNA: TGCGCCAGCAGCTTGGGGGTCTCAGGGGCTGAAGCTTTCTTT